This entry concerns a single TCR beta chain. Its antigen remains unknown. The sample belongs to a study of T-cell memory formation after mild COVID-19. Background on the study: Largely donor-specific TCR clusters were found.

V dropped 2 bases and J dropped 2; count of bases not matched to a gene: 7. CDR3 size: 17 residues. Germline CDR1 is MNHEY and CDR2 is SVGEGT. One entry per CDR3 protein, called by TCRdb with MiXCR from the 5' RACE reads. This sample carries approximately 270,000 distinct CDR3 sequences, roughly 15% of them seen once, and the ten largest clones take 20% to 25%. Study observations and caveats: The second-wave clones peaking on day 37 were not confirmed as SARS-CoV-2-specific. Within pre-infection memory, some responding clones were found, suggesting cross-reactive memory joined.

This chain connects TRBV6-2 or TRBV6-3 to TRBJ2-3; 10 bases fit TRBD1. Sequencing was performed on PBMCs or a T cell subset sorted from them (not recorded which). The source is a man between 18 and 35 years old who had mild COVID-19 (a few samples of this study predate the infection). Cell type and time point are not known. DNA for the CDR3: TGTGCCAGCAGTTACGGCATTGGGACAGGGGCCACAGATACGCAGTATTTT. It encodes CASSYGIGTGATDTQYF.